What follows are 24 T cell receptor beta chains derived from one specimen sequenced in a study of control samples from healthy donors and cancer patients. Produced via immunoSEQ multiplex PCR; TCRdb's table is partial and in-frame only. This table has 100,000 or so clones, about 89% appearing once. Sequencing was performed on blood. These TCRs come from a man aged 30 to 39 in good health.

This rearrangement joins TRBV7-9 to TRBJ2-1; 12 bases agree with TRBD2. The V and J ends lost 10 bases and 7 bases, in that order; junction bases with no gene match: 5. CDR3 length equals 13 residues. The germline gives CDR1 SEHNR, CDR2 FQNEAQ (reference sequence). The CDR3 DNA reads as TGTGCCATTCTAGCGGGGGGGAAAAATGAGCAGTTCTTC. Amino acids: CAILAGGKNEQFF.

A word on this clone: Distinct nucleotide sequences in the sample also encode this CDR3. V usage is TRBV5-1 and J usage is TRBJ2-7; D is ambiguous. The CDR3 sequence is 12 residues long. Trimming shortened V by 0 bases and J by 3 bases, and 4 bases separated the two germline ends. Looked up from germline, CDR1 is SGHRS and CDR2 is YFSETQ. CDR3 coding DNA: TGCGCCAGCAGCTTGGAGGGCTACGAGCAGTACTTC. This sequence encodes CASSLEGYEQYF.

In DNA, the CDR3 is TGTGCCAGCAGCTTTCTTGGAGAGGGGTCGGCCCAAGAGACCCAGTACTTC. Amino acids: CASSFLGEGSAQETQYF. V gene TRBV13 combines with J gene TRBJ2-5, with D perhaps TRBD1 or TRBD2 (5 bases each). CDR3 size: 17 residues. CDR1 and CDR2 from the germline V gene are PRHDT and FYEKMQ (reference sequence). Trimming shortened V by 3 bases and J by 1 base, and 18 bases separated the two germline ends. Based on the CDR3 plus reference TRBV13 and TRBJ2-5, the full variable domain is AAGVIQSPRHLIKEKRETATLKCYPIPRHDTVYWYQQGPGQDPQFLISFYEKMQSDKGSIPDRFSAQQFSDYHSELNMSSLELGDSALYFCASSFLGEGSAQETQYFGPGTRLLVL.

The chain combines TRBV4-1 with TRBJ2-1; D uncertain. CDR1 and CDR2 (germline): MGHRA, YSYEKL. The CDR3 extends over 17 amino acids. V was shortened by 1 base and J by 3 bases, with 16 bases between the two germline ends. CDR3 sequence: CASSQGRGGINYNEQFF. The CDR3 nucleotides read TGCGCCAGCAGCCAAGGCCGCGGCGGAATCAACTACAATGAGCAGTTCTTC.

The chain joins TRBV30 to TRBJ1-1; no clear D gene. CDR1 is GTSNPN, CDR2 SVGIG, per germline (reference sequence). Trimming took 2 bases from V and 2 from J, leaving 9 bases between them. This CDR3 is built from 13 residues. For the CDR3, the DNA is TGTGCCTGGAGTTTGAACAGTAACACTGAAGCTTTCTTT. Protein product: CAWSLNSNTEAFF.

V is TRBV6-1 and J is TRBJ2-2; 8 bases match TRBD2. The V segment lost 0 bases and the J segment 9 bases; nucleotides outside the gene matches: 21. Per germline, CDR1 MNHNS and CDR2 SASEGT. The CDR3 spans 20 residues. The CDR3 here is CASSEAWRTSNRSFKRELFF. The DNA for the CDR3 is TGTGCCAGCAGTGAAGCGTGGAGGACTAGCAATCGAAGCTTTAAGAGGGAGCTGTTTTTT.

V and J are TRBV15 and TRBJ1-1; no firm D call. Trimming stripped 0 bases from V and 12 bases from J, with 17 bases between. CDR1 is LNHNV and CDR2 is YYDKDF in the germline V gene (reference sequence). This CDR3 spans 14 amino acids. The CDR3 loop reads CATSRDRTEYSTFF. CDR3 bases: TGTGCCACCAGCAGAGACCGGACGGAATATAGTACTTTCTTT.

The table lists this clone with a few counts. This rearrangement joins TRBV24-1 to TRBJ1-2; D gene unclear. The CDR3 loop spans 12 amino acids. V lost 4 bases and J 4 bases, leaving 6 bases between the germline ends. Per germline, CDR1 KGHDR and CDR2 SFDVKD. The CDR3 DNA reads TGTGCCACCAGTGAAAAGGTCTATGGCTACACCTTC. This sequence encodes CATSEKVYGYTF.

The chain is built from TRBV12-5 and TRBJ2-3, with D possibly being TRBD2 (7 bases). Germline CDR1 is LGHNT and CDR2 is FRNRAP. Between the trimmed V and J ends, which lost 1 base and 2 bases, there was a span of 16 bases. CDR3 length: 17 amino acids. The chain's CDR3 is CASGLASGLGATDTQYF. Here the CDR3 DNA reads TGTGCTAGTGGTTTGGCTAGCGGTCTGGGGGCCACAGATACGCAGTATTTT.

The rearrangement joins TRBV12-3 or TRBV12-4 to TRBJ2-3; D call uncertain. Trimming took 3 bases from V and 5 from J, leaving 3 bases between them. The CDR3 is made up of 11 amino acids. The CDR3 bases are TGTGCCAGCAGTTTTCGAGATACGCAGTATTTT. Protein product: CASSFRDTQYF.

The CDR3 DNA follows: TGTGCTAGTGGTTTTCGAGCGGGATTGGGCCACAATGAGCAGTTCTTC. It encodes CASGFRAGLGHNEQFF. The chain recombines TRBV12-5 with TRBJ2-1; 7 bases are a match to TRBD2. The CDR3 runs 16 residues. The J segment lost 5 bases and the V segment lost 3 bases, leaving 10 bases of the junction unmatched. The germline V gene encodes CDR1 LGHNT and CDR2 FRNRAP.

This chain uses TRBV7-8 with TRBJ2-1; 13 bases agree with TRBD2. This CDR3 is 15 amino acids long. Germline values: CDR1 SGHVS, CDR2 FQNEAQ. The junction had 2 bases not matched to a gene; V was cut back by 2 bases and J by 7 bases. The CDR3, as DNA: TGTGCCAGCAGCTTAACTAGCGGGGGGGGGAATGAGCAGTTCTTC. Protein: CASSLTSGGGNEQFF.

The chain couples TRBV5-6 to TRBJ2-7; D gene ambiguous. Trimming removed 5 bases at V and 6 bases at J, with 12 bases between. CDR1 and CDR2 from the germline V gene are SGHDT and YYEEEE. The CDR3 totals 12 residues. CDR3 nucleotide sequence: TGTGCCAGCAGTCTATCTTATTTCGAGCAGTACGTC. This sequence encodes CASSLSYFEQYV.

V and J are TRBV5-6 and TRBJ1-1, with D perhaps TRBD1 (6 bases). The CDR3 is made up of 16 amino acids. Germline values: CDR1 SGHDT, CDR2 YYEEEE. The V and J ends lost 2 bases and 0 bases respectively, with 14 bases between them. Here the CDR3 reads CASSFGTGKMNTEAFF. The CDR3 nucleotides are TGTGCCAGCAGCTTCGGCACAGGGAAGATGAACACTGAAGCTTTCTTT. The variable domain in full, completed from reference TRBV5-6 and TRBJ1-1, reads DAGVTQSPTHLIKTRGQQVTLRCSPKSGHDTVSWYQQALGQGPQFIFQYYEEEERQRGNFPDRFSGHQFPNYSSELNVNALLLGDSALYLCASSFGTGKMNTEAFFGQGTRLTVV.

The CDR3 loop reads CASSQEKGAGTDTQYF. As DNA, the CDR3 is TGCGCCAGCAGCCAAGAAAAAGGGGCTGGCACAGATACGCAGTATTTT. The rearrangement links TRBV4-1 to TRBJ2-3, with D possibly matching TRBD1 (5 bases). The CDR3 extends over 16 amino acids. Trimming left V 0 bases short and J 1 base short, with 11 bases between. CDR1 is MGHRA, CDR2 YSYEKL, per germline.

The chain carries TRBV9 and TRBJ2-3; 7 bases align to TRBD2. J was trimmed by 4 bases and V by 4 bases; bases with no gene match: 6. CDR3 size: 14 residues. Per germline, CDR1 SGDLS and CDR2 YYNGEE. The CDR3 reads CASSPRLASDTQYF. The CDR3 DNA follows: TGTGCCAGCAGCCCGCGACTAGCTTCAGATACGCAGTATTTT.

This clone was seen just once. The sample contains more than one DNA sequence encoding this CDR3. The chain recombines TRBV5-6 with TRBJ1-1; 8 bases match TRBD1. The V and J ends lost 1 base and 0 bases, in that order; junction bases with no gene match: 5. CDR1 is SGHDT and CDR2 is YYEEEE in the germline V gene. CDR3 length: 16 residues. The CDR3 bases are TGTGCCAGCAGCTTGCCGAGGACAGGGATGAACACTGAAGCTTTCTTT. It encodes CASSLPRTGMNTEAFF.

This chain joins TRBV6-6 and TRBJ2-5; 9 bases line up with TRBD1. This CDR3 contains 17 residues. Per the germline V gene, CDR1 is MNHNY and CDR2 is SVGAGI (reference sequence). V was pared by 5 bases and J by 0 bases, with 10 bases of the junction left unmatched. This CDR3 reads CASSLTGWDRDQETQYF. CDR3 coding DNA: TGTGCCAGCAGTCTTACAGGCTGGGACAGGGACCAAGAGACCCAGTACTTC.

V is TRBV13 and J is TRBJ2-5; D gene uncertain. The V and J ends lost 0 bases and 4 bases respectively, with 6 bases between them. Per the germline V gene, CDR1 is PRHDT and CDR2 is FYEKMQ (reference sequence). The CDR3 totals 13 residues. The CDR3 DNA reads TGTGCCAGCAGCTTAGGGAGAGGAGAGACCCAGTACTTC. Translating gives CASSLGRGETQYF.

The rearrangement uses TRBV19 and TRBJ2-7; TRBD2 agrees at 7 bases. CDR1 and CDR2 from the germline V gene are LNHDA and SQIVND (reference sequence). The CDR3 totals 14 residues. V was clipped by 5 bases and J by 6 bases; unmatched bases: 10. CDR3 nucleotide sequence: TGTGCCAGTAGTTCCGGACTAGTAGCGCTCGAGCAGTACTTC. The encoded protein is CASSSGLVALEQYF.

V and J are TRBV7-9 and TRBJ1-3; D is uncertain. V was trimmed by 4 bases and J by 0 bases, leaving 4 bases between them. The CDR3 contains 13 residues. CDR1 is SEHNR and CDR2 is FQNEAQ in the germline V gene (reference sequence). This chain's CDR3 is CASSSSSGNTIYF. For the CDR3, the DNA is TGTGCCAGCAGCTCGAGCTCTGGAAACACCATATATTTT.

V and J are TRBV12-5 and TRBJ2-3; D remains unclear. The V gene's germline CDR1 is LGHNT and CDR2 FRNRAP. CDR3 length equals 13 residues. V shed 0 bases and J shed 5 bases, with 6 bases lying between them. The CDR3 reads CASGLVVRDTQYF. The DNA for the CDR3 is TGTGCTAGTGGTTTGGTAGTCCGAGATACGCAGTATTTT.

The chain joins TRBV5-5 to TRBJ2-7; 11 bases line up with TRBD2. Germline V gives CDR1 SGHKS, CDR2 YYEKEE (reference sequence). Trimming at V came to 4 bases and at J to 2 bases, leaving 8 bases not matched to a gene. The CDR3 has 16 amino acids. The CDR3 coding sequence is TGTGCCAGCAGCACGATAACTAGCGGGAGACCCTACGAGCAGTACTTC. Its protein is CASSTITSGRPYEQYF. The entire variable domain, with the rest obtained from reference TRBV5-5 and TRBJ2-7, is as follows: DAGVTQSPTHLIKTRGQQVTLRCSPISGHKSVSWYQQVLGQGPQFIFQYYEKEERGRGNFPDRFSARQFPNYSSELNVNALLLGDSALYLCASSTITSGRPYEQYFGPGTRLTVT.

The rearrangement links TRBV9 to TRBJ1-1; D perhaps matches TRBD1 (6 bases). Germline CDR1 and CDR2: SGDLS and YYNGEE. CDR3 length: 18 residues. Trimming pared 0 bases from V and 0 bases from J, leaving 18 bases between. CDR3 bases: TGTGCCAGCAGCGTAGCTGTTTCCCCAGGGGACATGAACACTGAAGCTTTCTTT. Its translation is CASSVAVSPGDMNTEAFF.